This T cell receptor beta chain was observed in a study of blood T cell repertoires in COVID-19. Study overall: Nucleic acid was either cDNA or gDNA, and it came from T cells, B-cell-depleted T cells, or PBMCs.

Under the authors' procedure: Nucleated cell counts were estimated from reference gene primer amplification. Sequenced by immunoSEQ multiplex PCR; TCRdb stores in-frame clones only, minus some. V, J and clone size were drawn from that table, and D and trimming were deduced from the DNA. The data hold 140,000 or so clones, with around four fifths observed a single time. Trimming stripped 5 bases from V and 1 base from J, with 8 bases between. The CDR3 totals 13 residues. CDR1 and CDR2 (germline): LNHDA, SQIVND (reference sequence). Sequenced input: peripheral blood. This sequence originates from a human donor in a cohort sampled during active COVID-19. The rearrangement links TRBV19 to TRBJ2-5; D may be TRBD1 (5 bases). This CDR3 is CASSRTGQETQYF. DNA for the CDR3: TGTGCCAGTAGTCGCACAGGCCAAGAGACCCAGTACTTC.